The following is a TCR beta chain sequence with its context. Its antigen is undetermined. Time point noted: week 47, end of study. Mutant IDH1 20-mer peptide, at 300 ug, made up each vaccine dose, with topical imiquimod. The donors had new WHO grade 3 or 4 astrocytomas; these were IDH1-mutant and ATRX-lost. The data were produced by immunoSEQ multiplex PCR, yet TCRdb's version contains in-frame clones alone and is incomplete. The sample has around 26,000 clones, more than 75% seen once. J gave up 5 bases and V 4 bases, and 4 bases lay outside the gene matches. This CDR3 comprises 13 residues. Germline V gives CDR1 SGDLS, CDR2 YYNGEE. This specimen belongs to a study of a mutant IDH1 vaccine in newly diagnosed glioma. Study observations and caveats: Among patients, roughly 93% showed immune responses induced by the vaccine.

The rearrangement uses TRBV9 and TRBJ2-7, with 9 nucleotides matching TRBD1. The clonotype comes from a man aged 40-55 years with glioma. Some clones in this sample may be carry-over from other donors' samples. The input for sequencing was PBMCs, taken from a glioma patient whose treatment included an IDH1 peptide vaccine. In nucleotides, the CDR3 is TGTGCCAGCAGCCGGGACAGGGAAGACGAGCAGTACTTC. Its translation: CASSRDREDEQYF. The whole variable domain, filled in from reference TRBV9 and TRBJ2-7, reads DSGVTQTPKHLITATGQRVTLRCSPRSGDLSVYWYQQSLDQGLQFLIQYYNGEERAKGNILERFSAQQFPDLHSELNLSSLELGDSALYFCASSRDREDEQYFGPGTRLTVT.